The present T cell receptor (beta chain) was sequenced within a study of radiation and T cells in renal cell carcinoma. About the research overall: Nephrectomy followed 15 Gy stereotactic body radiation by 4 weeks.

J gave up 5 bases and V 2 bases, and 8 bases lay outside the gene matches. This CDR3 comprises 15 residues. The V gene's germline CDR1 is MNHNY and CDR2 SVGAGI (reference sequence). Time point described: blood 2 weeks post-SBRT. Regarding treatment: 15 Gy SBRT to primary tumor, nephrectomy 4 weeks later. With regard to this clone: No antigen is known for it.

Study observations and caveats: Baseline intratumoral clonotype presence is unknown without pretreatment biopsies.

Repertoires were generated with immunoSEQ multiplex PCR, while TCRdb's copy carries only in-frame clones and drops some. The table has 25,000 to 30,000 clones, roughly 80% seen once. The TCR sequence derives from a man in his fifties or sixties with renal cell carcinoma. The V call is TRBV6-6, the J call TRBJ1-2, with 7 bases matching TRBD1. This specimen was blood, taken from a patient whose treatment included radiotherapy and nephrectomy. As DNA, the CDR3 is TGTGCCAGCAGTTACGACAGGGTCGGTTTTTATGGCTACACCTTC. Translating gives CASSYDRVGFYGYTF.